These 20 T cell receptor beta chains were all obtained from the same sample, sequenced in a study of response to subunit inactivated influenza vaccine (dated by TCRdb to 2016 to 2019). The library was generated by RT-PCR. Sequencing was carried out with an Illumina HiSeq 2500. The raw public reads went through TCRdb reprocessing: fastp at Q25, MiXCR clone calling, in-frame beta chains kept. Each entry merges the rows of one CDR3 protein and shows their most common DNA and genes. This sample has roughly 570,000 distinct CDR3 sequences in its table, and around 15% of those were observed once. Roughly 11% of the sample goes to the ten largest clones. The sample consisted of PBMCs from blood, taken 11 to 12 days after vaccination. All receptors come from a man in his forties or fifties who received an inactivated influenza vaccine. Donor details come from another sample of the same person, matched by shared clones.

This clonotype was counted a few times. V gene TRBV29-1 combines with J gene TRBJ1-1; tentative D call: TRBD1 (6 bases). The CDR3 sequence is 14 residues long. Germline CDR1 is SQVTM and CDR2 is ANQGSEA. V dropped 2 bases and J dropped 4 bases, with 14 bases sitting between them. The CDR3, as DNA: TGCAGCGTTGAAAAGGGAACAGGGACCACTGAAGCTTTCTTT. Its translation: CSVEKGTGTTEAFF.

V is TRBV5-1 and J is TRBJ1-2, with 10 bases fitting TRBD1. Unmatched junction bases numbered 2, after V lost 3 bases and J lost 3 bases. The CDR3 runs 14 residues. CDR1 SGHRS and CDR2 YFSETQ come from the germline V gene. CDR3 in DNA: TGCGCCAGCAGCTGGACAGGGGGTGACTATGGCTACACCTTC. The encoded protein is CASSWTGGDYGYTF. The full variable domain, rest sourced from reference TRBV5-1 and TRBJ1-2, is KAGVTQTPRYLIKTRGQQVTLSCSPISGHRSVSWYQQTPGQGLQFLFEYFSETQRNKGNFPGRFSGRQFSNSRSEMNVSTLELGDSALYLCASSWTGGDYGYTFGSGTRLTVV.

At least ten counts were recorded for this clonotype. The genes are TRBV15 and TRBJ2-3, with 8 bases that match TRBD1. This CDR3 has 19 residues. Trimming took 0 bases from V and 2 from J; bases not matched to a gene: 13. In germline, CDR1 is LNHNV, CDR2 YYDKDF (reference sequence). The CDR3 nucleotides are TGTGCCACCAGCAGAGATATGGGGACCGGGACAGGAGACACAGATACGCAGTATTTT. Its translation: CATSRDMGTGTGDTDTQYF.

This clonotype was counted only a few times. The chain joins TRBV6-2 or TRBV6-3 to TRBJ2-1; no reliable D call. CDR3 size: 15 residues. Trimming left V 2 bases short and J 5 bases short, with 13 bases between. Germline CDR1 reads MNHEY; CDR2 reads SVGEGT. The CDR3 region has the DNA TGTGCCAGCAGTTACGTTGGTACTGGAAACAATGAGCAGTTCTTC. Amino acids: CASSYVGTGNNEQFF.

This clonotype was recorded once. The genes are TRBV20-1 and TRBJ2-7; 11 bases map to TRBD1. Germline V gene sequence: CDR1 DFQATT, CDR2 SNEGSKA (reference sequence). The V gene end was trimmed by 3 bases and the J gene end by 8 bases; junction bases not matched to a gene: 9. This CDR3 is built from 14 residues. The CDR3 bases are TGCAGTGCTAGTTTGGGGACAGGGGGATTCCAGCAGTACTTC. Translation: CSASLGTGGFQQYF.

The table lists this clonotype with a few counts. The gene calls are TRBV5-1 and TRBJ2-1; TRBD2 agrees at 9 bases. Looked up from germline, CDR1 is SGHRS and CDR2 is YFSETQ. V dropped 0 bases and J dropped 4; count of bases not matched to a gene: 11. The CDR3 spans 18 residues. CDR3 in DNA: TGCGCCAGCAGCTTGGGGGATAAGGTAGCGGGAGTATACAATGAGCAGTTCTTC. Translating gives CASSLGDKVAGVYNEQFF. Full variable domain (outside the CDR3, taken from reference TRBV5-1 and TRBJ2-1): KAGVTQTPRYLIKTRGQQVTLSCSPISGHRSVSWYQQTPGQGLQFLFEYFSETQRNKGNFPGRFSGRQFSNSRSEMNVSTLELGDSALYLCASSLGDKVAGVYNEQFFGPGTRLTVL.

This clonotype was picked up a small number of times. The chain couples TRBV27 to TRBJ2-6; 8 bases are shared with TRBD1. CDR1 and CDR2 (germline): MNHEY, SMNVEV (reference sequence). V shed 5 bases and J 0 bases; nucleotides not matched to a gene: 6. This CDR3 has 17 residues. The CDR3 region has the DNA TGTGCCAGCAGTACCAGACAGGGGTACTCTGGGGCCAACGTCCTGACTTTC. It codes for CASSTRQGYSGANVLTF.

This clonotype was detected ten times or more. The V call is TRBV5-6, the J call TRBJ2-7, with TRBD1 matching over 9 bases. The CDR3 totals 16 residues. Germline loops: CDR1 SGHDT, CDR2 YYEEEE. V shed 4 bases and J 6 bases; nucleotides not matched to a gene: 14. The CDR3 spells CASSPAGTGRVREQYF. DNA of the CDR3: TGTGCCAGCAGCCCCGCCGGGACAGGGAGAGTACGCGAGCAGTACTTC.

The chain employs TRBV7-2 and TRBJ2-1, with D perhaps TRBD1 or TRBD2 (6 bases each). The germline V gene has CDR1 SGHTA and CDR2 FQGNSA. The CDR3 is 17 residues long. Trimming removed 4 bases at V and 11 bases at J, with 27 bases between. CDR3: CASSSYLGTSRGPKQFF. The CDR3 DNA follows: TGTGCCAGCAGCTCATACCTAGGGACATCCCGGGGGCCCAAGCAGTTCTTC.

This clonotype was detected only a few times. CDR3 sequence: CASSPSRTQYF. CDR3 nucleotides: TGTGCCAGCAGTCCTTCCCGGACCCAGTACTTC. The V gene is TRBV6-6, the J gene TRBJ2-5, with unresolved D. Trimming took 5 bases from V and 7 from J, leaving 8 bases between them. This CDR3 region has 11 residues. Germline V lookup: CDR1 MNHNY, CDR2 SVGAGI (reference sequence).

This clonotype came up many times. The chain recombines TRBV7-8 with TRBJ2-3; 13 nucleotides agree with TRBD2. The V gene end was trimmed by 6 bases and the J gene end by 3 bases; junction bases not matched to a gene: 3. CDR1 SGHVS and CDR2 FQNEAQ come from the germline V gene. This CDR3 is 15 amino acids long. CDR3 DNA sequence: TGTGCCAGCAGACGACTAGCGGGAGGTACAGATACGCAGTATTTT. This translates into CASRRLAGGTDTQYF.

The CDR3, as DNA: TGTGCCAGCAGCGGACAGGCAGGAACTAGCGGGAAATACAATGAGCAGTTCTTC. It encodes CASSGQAGTSGKYNEQFF. This sequence joins TRBV6-1 and TRBJ2-1, with 10 bases lining up with TRBD2. Germline V lookup: CDR1 MNHNS, CDR2 SASEGT. This CDR3 is 18 amino acids long. Trimming took 6 bases from V and 4 from J; bases not matched to a gene: 15.

This clonotype was seen at least ten times. The V and J genes are TRBV20-1 and TRBJ2-7, with a possible D match to TRBD2 (6 bases). Germline V CDR1 and CDR2: DFQATT, SNEGSKA (reference sequence). V lost 3 bases, J lost 2 bases, and 17 bases lay in between. The CDR3 contains 15 residues. The CDR3 protein is CSASTPRRGPYEQYF. The CDR3 DNA reads TGCAGTGCTAGCACGCCGCGGCGGGGACCCTACGAGCAGTACTTC.

This clonotype appeared many times. This rearrangement joins TRBV28 to TRBJ1-1; a possible D gene is TRBD1 (6 bases). Trimming cost V 2 bases and J 3 bases, with 7 bases left between them. The CDR3 runs to 13 residues. Looked up from germline, CDR1 is MDHEN and CDR2 is SYDVKM. In nucleotides, the CDR3 is TGTGCCAGCAGTTTAGGACAGTACACTGAAGCTTTCTTT. Its translation is CASSLGQYTEAFF.

There are a few counts of this clonotype. The CDR3 DNA sequence: TGCAGTGCTAGGTCGACAGGGAACACTGAAGCTTTCTTT. Its protein product is CSARSTGNTEAFF. The rearrangement links TRBV20-1 to TRBJ1-1, with D perhaps TRBD1 (6 bases). CDR3 size: 13 residues. V gave up 3 bases and J gave up 1 base, with 9 bases separating them. CDR1 and CDR2 (germline): DFQATT, SNEGSKA (reference sequence).

With regard to this clonotype: One end of the junction fails to match germline, which may point to a read error. The V and J genes are TRBV10-3 and TRBJ2-3, with D tentatively TRBD1 (5 bases). The CDR3 sequence is 13 residues long. Germline CDR1 and CDR2: ENHRY and SYGVKD. CDR3: CALSAGQTDTQYF. The CDR3, as DNA: TGTGCCCTCAGCGCAGGGCAAACAGATACGCAGTATTTT.

The rearrangement links TRBV7-9 to TRBJ2-7; D is unclear. The germline V gene has CDR1 SEHNR and CDR2 FQNEAQ (reference sequence). The germline V and J ends were trimmed by 2 bases and 5 bases, with 7 bases remaining between them. The CDR3 runs to 12 residues. CDR3 protein: CASSLITNEQYF. Here the CDR3 DNA reads TGTGCCAGCAGCTTAATAACAAACGAGCAGTACTTC. The full variable domain, with the rest looked up from reference TRBV7-9 and TRBJ2-7, is DTGVSQNPRHKITKRGQNVTFRCDPISEHNRLYWYRQTLGQGPEFLTYFQNEAQLEKSRLLSDRFSAERPKGSFSTLEIQRTEQGDSAMYLCASSLITNEQYFGPGTRLTVT.

The V and J genes are TRBV20-1 and TRBJ1-5; 8 bases align to TRBD1. The CDR3 is 14 residues long. The V gene's germline CDR1 is DFQATT and CDR2 SNEGSKA (reference sequence). V lost 3 bases to trimming and J lost 3 bases; unmatched junction nucleotides: 4. The CDR3 nucleotides are TGCAGTGCTAGGCGGACAGGGTTCAATCAGCCCCAGCATTTT. Protein sequence: CSARRTGFNQPQHF.

The CDR3 region is CASSVGASANEQFF. The CDR3 nucleotides read TGTGCCAGCAGCGTAGGGGCTAGCGCGAATGAGCAGTTCTTC. The J gene is TRBJ2-1, the V gene TRBV9, with a possible D match to TRBD2 (6 bases). Germline V gene data show CDR1 as SGDLS and CDR2 as YYNGEE. The CDR3 has 14 amino acids. The V end was cut by 0 bases, the J end by 7 bases, with 11 bases between.

This clonotype was found many times. This sequence joins TRBV5-1 and TRBJ2-7; D is perhaps TRBD1 (6 bases). The germline V gene has CDR1 SGHRS and CDR2 YFSETQ. This CDR3 is built from 13 residues. V was trimmed by 1 base and J by 4 bases, leaving 9 bases between them. The CDR3 protein is CASSLQDRYEQYF. The CDR3 coding sequence is TGCGCCAGCAGCTTGCAGGACAGATACGAGCAGTACTTC.